A single sample gave rise to the 19 T cell receptor beta chains below, sequenced in a study of cytotoxic CD8 clonotypes in ibrutinib-treated CLL. The assay was immunoSEQ multiplex PCR, and TCRdb's table has in-frame clones only and misses some. Seen here are more than 200,000 clones, roughly 70% observed once, and the top ten hold 15%. The sample here was PBMCs, taken after 24 months of ibrutinib treatment. These receptors were obtained from a human donor with chronic lymphocytic leukemia.

The J gene is TRBJ1-6, the V gene TRBV5-1; no clear D. This CDR3 is built from 13 residues. Germline V gene lookup returns CDR1 SGHRS and CDR2 YFSETQ. The V gene lost 6 bases and the J gene lost 7 bases, with 11 bases spanning the gap. CDR3 DNA sequence: TGCGCCAGCACGAGAGCTGTCAATTCACCCCTCCACTTT. This encodes CASTRAVNSPLHF.

The rearrangement joins TRBV7-2 to TRBJ1-5; maybe TRBD1 (6 bases). The V gene lost 4 bases and the J gene lost 1 base, with 11 bases spanning the gap. The CDR3 consists of 15 residues. In germline, CDR1 is SGHTA, CDR2 FQGNSA. The CDR3 nucleotides read TGTGCCAGCAGCTACAGGGCGTTCAGCAATCAGCCCCAGCATTTT. Translated, it gives CASSYRAFSNQPQHF.

This sequence joins TRBV12-5 and TRBJ1-2; D is uncertain. Germline lookup yields CDR1 LGHNT and CDR2 FRNRAP. V shed 6 bases and J shed 0 bases, with 11 bases lying between them. CDR3 size: 14 residues. The CDR3 region is CASGPDSSNYGYTF. The CDR3 DNA reads as TGTGCTAGTGGCCCGGACTCCTCTAACTATGGCTACACCTTC.

The J gene is TRBJ2-7, the V gene TRBV7-9; D ambiguous. Deletions cut 3 bases from V and 4 bases from J, with 19 bases between. The CDR3 is made up of 16 amino acids. Germline assignment: CDR1 SEHNR and CDR2 FQNEAQ (reference sequence). CDR3 sequence: CASSFNDGSDPYEQYF. In DNA, the CDR3 is TGTGCCAGCAGCTTCAACGACGGATCCGATCCATACGAGCAGTACTTC.

V gene TRBV4-1 combines with J gene TRBJ2-5; TRBD2 matches 7 bases. Germline V lookup: CDR1 MGHRA, CDR2 YSYEKL. With V trimmed by 3 bases and J by 4 bases, 11 bases remained unmatched. This CDR3 has 16 amino acids. CDR3 nucleotides: TGCGCCAGCAGCCATGGCCGTGGACTAGTGGGAGAGACCCAGTACTTC. Translating gives CASSHGRGLVGETQYF.

This chain links TRBV9 with TRBJ1-2; D is undetermined. V shed 0 bases and J shed 5 bases, with 11 bases lying between them. Germline CDR1 reads SGDLS; CDR2 reads YYNGEE. The CDR3 is 14 residues long. CDR3 sequence reads: CASSVDAESYGYTF. For the CDR3, the DNA is TGTGCCAGCAGCGTAGACGCGGAGAGTTATGGCTACACCTTC. Variable domain in full (rest from reference TRBV9 and TRBJ1-2): DSGVTQTPKHLITATGQRVTLRCSPRSGDLSVYWYQQSLDQGLQFLIQYYNGEERAKGNILERFSAQQFPDLHSELNLSSLELGDSALYFCASSVDAESYGYTFGSGTRLTVV.

This clone has more than one count but fewer than ten. V gene TRBV7-9 combines with J gene TRBJ2-2; tentatively, D is TRBD1 (6 bases). V lost 4 bases and J 2 bases, leaving 17 bases between the germline ends. This CDR3 spans 17 amino acids. CDR1 is SEHNR, CDR2 FQNEAQ, per germline (reference sequence). CDR3 sequence (DNA): TGTGCCAGCAGCTCCCAATTGGGCAGGGGAAACACCGGGGAGCTGTTTTTT. Its protein is CASSSQLGRGNTGELFF.

This clone appeared a few times. CDR3 protein: CASSPSFYGYTF. In nucleotides, the CDR3 is TGTGCCAGCAGCCCTAGTTTCTATGGCTACACCTTC. This rearrangement joins TRBV7-8 to TRBJ1-2; D gene ambiguous. The CDR3 has 12 amino acids. Between the trimmed V and J ends, which lost 5 bases and 4 bases, there was a span of 8 bases. Germline values: CDR1 SGHVS, CDR2 FQNEAQ.

About this clone: The junction and the germline gene differ at one end; a read error may be behind it. J is TRBJ1-1 and V is TRBV7-7; D is undetermined. The germline CDR1 and CDR2 sequences are SSHAT and FNYEAQ (reference sequence). The CDR3 is made up of 13 amino acids. CDR3 nucleotides: TGTGCTAGCAGCCCTCTGATGGGCACTGAAGCTTTCTTT. Translation: CASSPLMGTEAFF.

The chain is built from TRBV2 and TRBJ1-2; 10 bases line up with TRBD1. CDR3 length equals 15 residues. V shed 10 bases, J shed 8 bases, and the junction held 16 bases outside the gene matches. The V gene's germline CDR1 is SNHLY and CDR2 FYNNEI. CDR3: CATSRTAGTGDGYTF. CDR3 bases: TGTGCCACTTCGAGGACCGCCGGGACAGGGGACGGCTACACCTTC. Complete variable domain (other parts from reference TRBV2 and TRBJ1-2): EPEVTQTPSHQVTQMGQEVILRCVPISNHLYFYWYRQILGQKVEFLVSFYNNEISEKSEIFDDQFSVERPDGSNFTLKIRSTKLEDSAMYFCATSRTAGTGDGYTFGSGTRLTVV.

The chain employs TRBV11-2 and TRBJ2-1; D not certain. V gave up 1 base and J gave up 9 bases, with 4 bases separating them. From germline, CDR1 is SGHAT and CDR2 FQNNGV. There are 11 residues in the CDR3. The DNA of the CDR3 is TGTGCCAGCAGCTTAGGGGCTGAGCAGTTCTTC. Protein sequence: CASSLGAEQFF. The variable domain in full, with the rest retrieved from reference TRBV11-2 and TRBJ2-1, is EAGVAQSPRYKIIEKRQSVAFWCNPISGHATLYWYQQILGQGPKLLIQFQNNGVVDDSQLPKDRFSAERLKGVDSTLKIQPAKLEDSAVYLCASSLGAEQFFGPGTRLTVL.

The rearrangement links TRBV19 to TRBJ2-5; 9 bases match TRBD1. The germline V gene has CDR1 LNHDA and CDR2 SQIVND (reference sequence). After removal of 6 bases from V and 1 base from J, the junction contained 12 bases not matched to a gene. This CDR3 spans 17 amino acids. CDR3 region: CASRKGTGFGGQETQYF. The CDR3 DNA is TGTGCCAGTAGGAAAGGGACAGGGTTTGGGGGCCAAGAGACCCAGTACTTC.

The genes are TRBV6-1 and TRBJ2-3, with D perhaps matching TRBD1 (5 bases). Between the trimmed V and J ends, which lost 4 bases and 0 bases, there was a span of 8 bases. Germline CDR1 is MNHNS and CDR2 is SASEGT. The CDR3 is 14 amino acids. The CDR3 nucleotides read TGTGCCAGCAGTGGGGGCCGTAGCACAGATACGCAGTATTTT. This translates into CASSGGRSTDTQYF.

This rearrangement joins TRBV21-1 to TRBJ1-1; TRBD1 is the table's D call, not checked against the DNA. TRBV21-1 is given as a pseudogene. The CDR3 is 16 amino acids. CDR3 nucleotides: TGTGCCGGCAGCAATGAGGGACAGGGAGCGAACACTGAAGCTTTCTTT. Translating it yields CAGSNEGQGANTEAFF.

This chain links TRBV28 with TRBJ1-2; D is possibly TRBD1 (5 bases). V was clipped by 5 bases and J by 8 bases, with 18 bases between them. Germline CDR1 reads MDHEN; CDR2 reads SYDVKM. This CDR3 region has 14 residues. DNA of the CDR3: TGTGCCAGCAGTCCCTCAGACGGGGCCCGGGGCTACACCTTC. This encodes CASSPSDGARGYTF.

The V gene is TRBV7-6, the J gene TRBJ1-6; D is uncertain. Between the trimmed V and J ends, which lost 1 base and 7 bases, there was a span of 14 bases. The CDR3 loop spans 16 amino acids. The V gene's germline CDR1 is SGHVS and CDR2 FNYEAQ. The CDR3 nucleotides read TGTGCCAGCAGCTTAGGGCGGCGGCAGGTGAATTCACCCCTCCACTTT. Amino acids: CASSLGRRQVNSPLHF.

The V and J genes are TRBV19 and TRBJ2-5, with 12 nucleotides matching TRBD2. V shed 10 bases, J shed 4 bases, and the junction held 28 bases outside the gene matches. Germline V gene sequence: CDR1 LNHDA, CDR2 SQIVND (reference sequence). The CDR3 length is 21 residues. CDR3 loop: CATSDRELLAGGLRRGETQYF. The CDR3 DNA reads as TGTGCCACCTCGGACAGGGAGCTACTAGCGGGAGGCTTAAGGCGTGGAGAGACCCAGTACTTC.

The chain links TRBV15 to TRBJ2-2; no clear D gene. Per germline, CDR1 LNHNV and CDR2 YYDKDF (reference sequence). Trimming pared 2 bases from V and 2 bases from J, leaving 0 bases between. The CDR3 has 12 residues. In DNA, the CDR3 is TGTGCCACCAGCAGAAACACCGGGGAGCTGTTTTTT. Amino acids: CATSRNTGELFF.

The table lists this clone with a few counts. The chain recombines TRBV2 with TRBJ1-3; D is unresolved. This CDR3 is built from 14 residues. Germline CDR1 SNHLY, CDR2 FYNNEI. V shed 4 bases and J shed 0 bases, with 7 bases lying between them. CDR3 bases: TGTGCCAGCAGTGGAATAGTCTCTGGAAACACCATATATTTT. Its translation: CASSGIVSGNTIYF.